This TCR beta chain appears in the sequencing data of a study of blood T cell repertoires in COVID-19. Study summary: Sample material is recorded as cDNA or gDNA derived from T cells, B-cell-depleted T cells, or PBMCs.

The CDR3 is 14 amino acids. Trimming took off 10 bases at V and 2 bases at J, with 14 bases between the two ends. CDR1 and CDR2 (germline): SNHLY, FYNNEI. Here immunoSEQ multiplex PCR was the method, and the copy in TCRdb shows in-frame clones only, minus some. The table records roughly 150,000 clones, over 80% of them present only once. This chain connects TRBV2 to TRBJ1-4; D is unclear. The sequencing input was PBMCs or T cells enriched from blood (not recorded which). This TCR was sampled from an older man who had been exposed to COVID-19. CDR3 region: CAIRTGTTNEKLFF. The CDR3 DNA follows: TGTGCCATCCGTACGGGAACCACTAATGAAAAACTGTTTTTT.